The 18 T cell receptor beta chains listed next were all sequenced from one sample in a study of Graves' ophthalmopathy and Graves' hyperthyroidism. Amplifying from RNA transcripts, the study obtained TCR beta CDR3 regions. First-round RT-PCR with HTBI primers preceded a second-round multiplex PCR. TCRdb recomputed calls from the multiplex PCR reads with MiXCR, one row per CDR3 protein. The sample has about 170,000 distinct CDR3 sequences, 30% to 45% seen once. Specimen: peripheral blood. All receptors come from a middle-aged woman with Graves' ophthalmopathy.

The V gene is TRBV6-1, the J gene TRBJ1-5; 9 bases match TRBD1. Germline V gene data show CDR1 as MNHNS and CDR2 as SASEGT. V lost 4 bases, J lost 0 bases, and 7 bases stayed unmatched. The CDR3 loop spans 17 amino acids. The CDR3 sequence: CASSGTGVDYSNQPQHF. In DNA form, the CDR3 reads TGTGCCAGCAGTGGGACAGGGGTAGATTATAGCAATCAGCCCCAGCATTTT.

V gene TRBV6-1 combines with J gene TRBJ2-5; TRBD1 matches at 12 bases. In germline, CDR1 is MNHNS, CDR2 SASEGT. With V trimmed by 4 bases and J by 4 bases, 4 bases remained unmatched. This CDR3 spans 15 amino acids. For the CDR3, the DNA is TGTGCCAGCAGTGTACGGGACAGGGGGCGAGAGACCCAGTACTTC. As protein: CASSVRDRGRETQYF.

This clonotype showed up many times. The chain recombines TRBV6-5 with TRBJ1-2, with 10 bases matching TRBD1. This CDR3 comprises 15 residues. Trimming at V came to 4 bases and at J to 5 bases, leaving 7 bases not matched to a gene. Germline V gives CDR1 MNHEY, CDR2 SVGAGI. The CDR3 reads CASSFRDRGIYGYTF. DNA for the CDR3: TGTGCCAGCAGTTTCCGGGACAGGGGAATTTATGGCTACACCTTC.

V is TRBV20-1 and J is TRBJ1-1; tentative D call: TRBD1 (5 bases). V was shortened by 3 bases and J by 5 bases, with 10 bases between the two germline ends. CDR1 is DFQATT, CDR2 SNEGSKA, per germline (reference sequence). This CDR3 region has 12 residues. The CDR3 protein is CSARGGVTEAFF. The CDR3 coding sequence is TGCAGTGCTAGGGGGGGGGTAACTGAAGCTTTCTTT.

This chain uses TRBV27 with TRBJ1-1, with D perhaps matching TRBD1 (5 bases). V lost 5 bases to trimming and J lost 6 bases, with 10 bases between them. The CDR3 has 12 amino acids. Looked up from germline, CDR1 is MNHEY and CDR2 is SMNVEV (reference sequence). The CDR3 protein is CASSKRDAEAFF. The CDR3 DNA follows: TGTGCCAGCAGTAAACGGGACGCTGAAGCTTTCTTT.

V usage is TRBV6-1 and J usage is TRBJ1-5, with 9 nucleotides matching TRBD1. J gave up 5 bases and V 5 bases, and 7 bases lay outside the gene matches. The germline CDR1 and CDR2 sequences are MNHNS and SASEGT. The CDR3 spans 15 residues. CDR3 region: CASSPMGQGDQPQHF. Here the CDR3 DNA reads TGTGCCAGCAGTCCGATGGGACAGGGTGATCAGCCCCAGCATTTT.

At least ten counts were recorded for this clonotype. This sequence joins TRBV18 and TRBJ2-5; 8 positions match TRBD2. Germline CDR1 is KGHSH and CDR2 is LQKENI. The CDR3 covers 15 residues. The V and J ends lost 0 bases and 4 bases, in that order; junction bases with no gene match: 4. In DNA form, the CDR3 reads TGTGCCAGCTCACCACCGGCGGGGGGAGCAGAGACCCAGTACTTC. Translated, it gives CASSPPAGGAETQYF.

Notes on this clonotype: A single base separates this from a much larger clone, so it may be a read error. The genes are TRBV28 and TRBJ1-1, with D possibly TRBD1 on 5 matching bases. The CDR3 consists of 13 residues. Germline assignment: CDR1 MDHEN and CDR2 SYDVKM. The CDR3 sequence is CASRAGLVAEALF. The CDR3 DNA sequence: TGTGCCAGCAGGGCGGGACTGGTCGCTGAAGCTCTCTTT.

This clonotype has at least ten counts. The gene calls are TRBV28 and TRBJ1-6; D is perhaps TRBD1 (5 bases). V dropped 5 bases and J dropped 11 bases, with 16 bases sitting between them. This CDR3 region has 14 residues. Germline V gene data show CDR1 as MDHEN and CDR2 as SYDVKM. CDR3 protein: CASSLGADNPPLHF. In nucleotides, the CDR3 is TGTGCCAGCAGTCTCGGCGCGGACAATCCACCCCTCCACTTT.

This chain uses TRBV12-3 or TRBV12-4 with TRBJ1-1; D ambiguous. V was cut by 8 bases and J by 5 bases, with 18 bases left in between. The CDR3 loop spans 14 amino acids. CDR3 sequence: CASSSRRGRTEAFF. For the CDR3, the DNA is TGTGCCAGCTCGTCTCGGCGGGGAAGGACTGAAGCTTTCTTT.

V gene TRBV6-1 combines with J gene TRBJ2-7; possibly TRBD2 for D (5 bases). CDR1 and CDR2 from the germline V gene are MNHNS and SASEGT. This CDR3 has 16 residues. V dropped 3 bases and J dropped 2 bases, with 17 bases sitting between them. The CDR3 bases are TGTGCCAGCAGTGATGCGGGCAGGCCGACTACCTACGAGCAGTACTTC. Its translation is CASSDAGRPTTYEQYF.

The chain recombines TRBV6-2 or TRBV6-3 with TRBJ2-7, with D perhaps TRBD1 (6 bases). V was trimmed by 11 bases and J by 6 bases, leaving 11 bases between them. Germline-derived CDR1 and CDR2 are MNHEY and SVGEGT. The CDR3 is 10 amino acids. The CDR3 DNA follows: TGTGCCGGGGGCGAAAGCGAGCAGTACTTC. Its translation is CAGGESEQYF.

The chain links TRBV30 to TRBJ1-2; D is undetermined. The CDR3 has 14 amino acids. Trimming cost V 0 bases and J 5 bases, with 13 bases left between them. Germline V CDR1 and CDR2: GTSNPN, SVGIG (reference sequence). The CDR3 loop is CAWSVLGGSYGYTF. In DNA, the CDR3 is TGTGCCTGGAGTGTACTCGGCGGTTCTTATGGCTACACCTTC.

The CDR3 is CASRTSRSSYEQYF. The CDR3 nucleotides are TGTGCCAGCAGAACCTCCAGAAGCTCCTACGAGCAGTACTTC. J is TRBJ2-7 and V is TRBV6-1; the D is unclear. The germline V and J ends were trimmed by 6 bases and 0 bases, with 12 bases remaining between them. This CDR3 is built from 14 residues. The germline CDR1 and CDR2 sequences are MNHNS and SASEGT.

This clonotype was observed at least ten times. The V gene is TRBV7-2, the J gene TRBJ2-7, with TRBD2 as a possible D gene (5 bases). The CDR3 sequence is 16 residues long. In germline, CDR1 is SGHTA, CDR2 FQGNSA. The germline V and J ends were trimmed by 0 bases and 5 bases, with 17 bases remaining between them. CDR3 sequence (DNA): TGTGCCAGCAGCTTAGCGCGGAGCCTCCTCGGGAACGAGCAGTACTTC. This translates into CASSLARSLLGNEQYF. The full variable domain, rest sourced from reference TRBV7-2 and TRBJ2-7, is GAGVSQSPSNKVTEKGKDVELRCDPISGHTALYWYRQSLGQGLEFLIYFQGNSAPDKSGLPSDRFSAERTGGSVSTLTIQRTQQEDSAVYLCASSLARSLLGNEQYFGPGTRLTVT.

This clonotype turned up a few times. The chain is built from TRBV20-1 and TRBJ1-2, with no clear D. Germline V gene data show CDR1 as DFQATT and CDR2 as SNEGSKA (reference sequence). Trimming pared 5 bases from V and 2 bases from J, leaving 6 bases between. This CDR3 is built from 11 residues. The DNA of the CDR3 is TGCAGTGCTGGTACCAACTATGGCTACACCTTC. Residues: CSAGTNYGYTF.

This chain links TRBV15 with TRBJ2-7, with 10 bases identical to TRBD2. Germline V gene sequence: CDR1 LNHNV, CDR2 YYDKDF (reference sequence). The CDR3 has 15 residues. V dropped 0 bases and J dropped 7; count of bases not matched to a gene: 6. The CDR3 loop reads CATSRDQREGREQYF. In DNA, the CDR3 is TGTGCCACCAGCAGAGACCAGCGGGAGGGCCGTGAGCAGTACTTC. Full variable domain (remainder filled in from reference TRBV15 and TRBJ2-7): DAMVIQNPRYQVTQFGKPVTLSCSQTLNHNVMYWYQQKSSQAPKLLFHYYDKDFNNEADTPDNFQSRRPNTSFCFLDIRSPGLGDTAMYLCATSRDQREGREQYFGPGTRLTVT.

The rearrangement links TRBV6-2 or TRBV6-3 to TRBJ1-1; a possible D gene is TRBD1 (6 bases). The V end was cut by 2 bases, the J end by 3 bases, with 13 bases between. In germline, CDR1 is MNHEY, CDR2 SVGEGT. The CDR3 has 15 residues. This CDR3 is CASSYLTGSYTEAFF. The CDR3, as DNA: TGTGCCAGCAGTTACCTTACAGGGAGTTACACTGAAGCTTTCTTT.